The 21 T cell receptor beta chains in this list originate from one sample, sequenced in a study of T cells in Graves' hyperthyroidism and ophthalmopathy. The investigators amplified TCR beta CDR3 regions from RNA transcripts. The primer set for the first-round RT-PCR of the TCR CDR3 was HTBI. TCRdb called the multiplex PCR reads again in MiXCR, with one record for every CDR3 protein. The table lists about 700,000 distinct CDR3 sequences, 12% to 15% of them singletons. Sequencing was carried out using blood. The receptors stem from a woman younger than 30 with Graves' hyperthyroidism.

This chain connects TRBV4-1 to TRBJ2-1, with 10 bases aligning to TRBD1. Germline-derived CDR1 and CDR2 are MGHRA and YSYEKL. The V and J ends lost 1 base and 9 bases, in that order; junction bases with no gene match: 9. CDR3 length equals 16 residues. CDR3 nucleotides: TGCGCCAGCAGCCAAGCTTGGACAGGGGGAAGAGTTGAGCAGTTCTTC. Translated: CASSQAWTGGRVEQFF.

In this sample, this clonotype turned up many times. The chain couples TRBV27 to TRBJ2-2; the D is unclear. The CDR3 totals 16 residues. Trimming took off 7 bases at V and 3 bases at J, with 18 bases between the two ends. Germline V CDR1 and CDR2: MNHEY, SMNVEV (reference sequence). In DNA form, the CDR3 reads TGTGCCAGCATGGGGTCTATAGGTAGCTACACCGGGGAGCTGTTTTTT. It specifies CASMGSIGSYTGELFF.

This clonotype has ten or more counts. The rearrangement uses TRBV7-7 and TRBJ2-5; TRBD1 might be the D (6 bases). This CDR3 has 16 residues. Deletions cut 1 base from V and 5 bases from J, with 17 bases between. Germline CDR1 is SSHAT and CDR2 is FNYEAQ (reference sequence). The CDR3 DNA reads TGTGCCAGCAGCTTAGGGGTGGAGACAGGCTACGAGACCCAGTACTTC. Translating gives CASSLGVETGYETQYF. The full variable domain, in which reference TRBV7-7 and TRBJ2-5 provide the parts outside the CDR3, is GAGVSQSPRYKVTKRGQDVTLRCDPISSHATLYWYQQALGQGPEFLTYFNYEAQPDKSGLPSDRFSAERPEGSISTLTIQRTEQRDSAMYRCASSLGVETGYETQYFGPGTRLLVL.

This sequence joins TRBV5-1 and TRBJ1-2; TRBD1 is a possible D gene (6 bases). Trimming shortened V by 5 bases and J by 5 bases, and 10 bases separated the two germline ends. The length of the CDR3 is 12 residues. The germline V gene has CDR1 SGHRS and CDR2 YFSETQ. CDR3 loop: CASRAGAYGYTF. The CDR3 nucleotides read TGCGCCAGCAGAGCAGGGGCTTATGGCTACACCTTC.

This clonotype was detected only a few times. This chain uses TRBV28 with TRBJ1-5; D is possibly TRBD1 (5 bases). This CDR3 comprises 14 residues. Germline CDR1 MDHEN, CDR2 SYDVKM. V gave up 6 bases and J gave up 0 bases, with 9 bases separating them. The CDR3 DNA is TGTGCCAGCAGAGACAGTTATAGCAATCAGCCCCAGCATTTT. It is translated as CASRDSYSNQPQHF.

This clonotype was observed many times. The chain combines TRBV11-2 with TRBJ2-2; TRBD2 is a possible D gene (5 bases). Trimming pared 5 bases from V and 2 bases from J, leaving 12 bases between. Germline V lookup: CDR1 SGHAT, CDR2 FQNNGV. This CDR3 comprises 15 residues. CDR3 coding DNA: TGTGCCAGCAGCCCAGGAGGTGTTAACACCGGGGAGCTGTTTTTT. This codes for CASSPGGVNTGELFF.

This clonotype was seen a handful of times. The chain is built from TRBV7-9 and TRBJ2-7; D is possibly TRBD1 (6 bases). The germline CDR1 and CDR2 sequences are SEHNR and FQNEAQ (reference sequence). This CDR3 region has 14 residues. The V end was cut by 3 bases, the J end by 6 bases, with 15 bases between. The CDR3 coding sequence is TGTGCCAGCAGCTTTCTGGGGGCGCAGGGCGAGCAGTACTTC. Protein sequence: CASSFLGAQGEQYF.

This clonotype occurred many times. This rearrangement joins TRBV7-2 to TRBJ2-7, with 9 bases matching TRBD2. With 6 bases clipped from V and 7 bases from J, the junction kept 16 bases outside the gene matches. The germline CDR1 and CDR2 sequences are SGHTA and FQGNSA. The CDR3 totals 16 residues. DNA of the CDR3: TGTGCCAGCAGTGGCCCTAGCGGGACCCGAAGACGGGAGCAGTACTTC. The encoded protein is CASSGPSGTRRREQYF.

This clonotype was seen repeatedly, ten times or more. This sequence joins TRBV12-3 or TRBV12-4 and TRBJ2-5, with D unclear. The length of the CDR3 is 13 residues. Trimming removed 3 bases from V and 5 bases from J, with 10 bases in between. The CDR3 protein is CASSFSGVETQYF. CDR3 bases: TGTGCCAGCAGTTTCAGTGGAGTCGAGACCCAGTACTTC.

Worth noting for this clonotype: A much larger clone differs from this one at a single base, so this may be a read error. The rearrangement links TRBV20-1 to TRBJ2-7, with D perhaps matching TRBD2 (5 bases). The germline V gene has CDR1 DFQATT and CDR2 SNEGSKA (reference sequence). The CDR3 spans 15 residues. The CDR3 reads CSARDRDGMLYERYF. In DNA form, the CDR3 reads TGCAGTGCTAGAGATCGAGACGGGATGCTCTACGAGCGGTACTTC.

This clonotype appeared many times. The chain has TRBV7-2 and TRBJ2-5; 15 bases match TRBD2. Germline V lookup: CDR1 SGHTA, CDR2 FQGNSA. V lost 1 base and J lost 9; bases outside the gene matches: 12. The CDR3 is 18 residues long. CDR3 amino acids: CASSLGRTSGRVDAAQYF. CDR3 sequence (DNA): TGTGCCAGCAGCTTAGGGAGGACTAGCGGGAGGGTGGATGCGGCCCAGTACTTC.

This clonotype was seen at least ten times. The genes are TRBV20-1 and TRBJ2-1; 8 bases agree with TRBD2. From germline, CDR1 is DFQATT and CDR2 SNEGSKA (reference sequence). The V and J ends lost 1 base and 7 bases, in that order; junction bases with no gene match: 3. This CDR3 has 13 amino acids. The DNA for the CDR3 is TGCAGTGCTAGAGGCCTAGCGGGTAATGAGCAGTTCTTC. Translation gives CSARGLAGNEQFF.

This clonotype has a count of ten or more. The chain couples TRBV28 to TRBJ2-1; weak D call: TRBD1 (5 bases). This CDR3 region has 14 residues. The germline V and J ends were trimmed by 5 bases and 2 bases, with 10 bases remaining between them. Germline CDR1 and CDR2: MDHEN and SYDVKM. The CDR3 DNA reads as TGTGCCAGCAGTCGACAGCTCACCTACAATGAGCAGTTCTTC. It translates to CASSRQLTYNEQFF.

Many counts were recorded for this clonotype. V and J are TRBV30 and TRBJ1-3; D is ambiguous. Trimming pared 2 bases from V and 2 bases from J, leaving 10 bases between. Germline V CDR1 and CDR2: GTSNPN, SVGIG (reference sequence). This CDR3 has 14 residues. The CDR3 loop reads CAWSRSQPGNTIYF. The DNA of the CDR3 is TGTGCCTGGAGTCGGTCACAGCCTGGAAACACCATATATTTT.

Ten or more counts support this clonotype. The gene calls are TRBV7-9 and TRBJ2-3; 7 bases align to TRBD2. The J segment lost 3 bases and the V segment lost 1 base, leaving 16 bases of the junction unmatched. Germline V CDR1 and CDR2: SEHNR, FQNEAQ (reference sequence). This CDR3 spans 19 amino acids. The CDR3 spells CASSLGPLSEGGLTDTQYF. As DNA, the CDR3 is TGTGCCAGCAGCTTAGGCCCCCTCAGTGAGGGAGGGCTAACAGATACGCAGTATTTT.

This clonotype has ten or more counts. V usage is TRBV12-3 or TRBV12-4 and J usage is TRBJ1-5; possible D gene TRBD1, 6 bases. The ends were cut back, 5 bases at V and 4 bases at J, with 15 bases in the middle. The CDR3 extends over 15 amino acids. The CDR3 spells CASSPSGHLNQPQHF. CDR3 nucleotides: TGTGCCAGCAGTCCATCGGGACACCTAAATCAGCCCCAGCATTTT.

Only a few counts were recorded for this clonotype. This chain joins TRBV5-1 and TRBJ1-6, with 8 bases aligning to TRBD1. Losses at the gene ends were 3 bases for V and 10 bases for J; bases not matched to a gene: 15. CDR1 SGHRS and CDR2 YFSETQ come from the germline V gene. This CDR3 spans 17 amino acids. CDR3 protein: CASSSTHGQGQSSPLHF. The CDR3 DNA follows: TGCGCCAGCAGCTCAACCCACGGACAGGGACAGTCCTCACCCCTCCACTTT.

This clonotype was seen more than once but under ten times. The chain employs TRBV19 and TRBJ2-7, with 7 bases that match TRBD2. Germline values: CDR1 LNHDA, CDR2 SQIVND (reference sequence). The CDR3 is made up of 14 amino acids. Trimming at V came to 3 bases and at J to 2 bases, leaving 4 bases not matched to a gene. CDR3 nucleotide sequence: TGTGCCAGTAGTATGAACGGACTAGCCTACGAGCAGTACTTC. It specifies CASSMNGLAYEQYF.

This clonotype was picked up a small number of times. The chain combines TRBV12-3 or TRBV12-4 with TRBJ1-4; 7 bases map to TRBD1. The junction had 7 bases not matched to a gene; V was cut back by 8 bases and J by 4 bases. The CDR3 has 14 residues. CDR3: CASSEGAGNEKLFF. As DNA, the CDR3 is TGTGCCAGCTCGGAGGGGGCGGGTAATGAAAAACTGTTTTTT.

The sample holds a few counts of this clonotype. The chain joins TRBV6-1 to TRBJ2-1; maybe TRBD2 (6 bases). The CDR3 totals 11 residues. V lost 7 bases and J 9 bases, leaving 10 bases between the germline ends. Germline values: CDR1 MNHNS, CDR2 SASEGT. In DNA form, the CDR3 reads TGTGCCAGCACTATGGGGGGTGAGCAGTTCTTC. This codes for CASTMGGEQFF.

Only a few counts were recorded for this clonotype. The rearrangement joins TRBV11-2 to TRBJ2-1, with 10 bases matching TRBD1. CDR1 SGHAT and CDR2 FQNNGV come from the germline V gene. CDR3 length equals 17 residues. V was clipped by 3 bases and J by 15 bases; unmatched bases: 20. The CDR3 here is CASSLLLGQGSSFMPFF. The CDR3 DNA reads as TGTGCCAGCAGCTTGCTCCTGGGACAGGGGTCCTCCTTTATGCCGTTCTTC.